The T cell receptor beta chain under discussion was sequenced for a study of T cell changes during pregnancy in multiple sclerosis. This CDR3 spans 13 amino acids. In germline, CDR1 is SQVTM, CDR2 ANQGSEA. The V and J ends lost 4 bases and 4 bases respectively, with 13 bases between them. Using immunoSEQ multiplex PCR, the repertoire was profiled, and TCRdb retains in-frame clones only, with some absent. The sample has tens of thousands of clones, 80% to 95% seen once. This chain links TRBV29-1 with TRBJ2-5; perhaps TRBD1 as D (5 bases). Sequencing used peripheral blood, obtained after pregnancy. This clonotype was obtained from a female donor with multiple sclerosis, enrolled in a pregnancy study. The CDR3 spells CSVGRPGRETQYF. The CDR3 DNA reads as TGCAGCGTTGGTCGACCAGGGCGAGAGACCCAGTACTTC.